This T cell receptor beta chain was documented in a study of T cell responses to AZD1222 COVID-19 vaccine. Overall study results and limits: Seropositive status at baseline applied to only 5 or 6 AZD1222 recipients. Donors were largely white British and mainly female; clonal diversity was possibly underestimated.

The data were produced by immunoSEQ multiplex PCR, yet TCRdb's version contains in-frame clones alone and is incomplete. In the table there are approximately 200,000 clones, about 93% of which are singletons. Details on this clone: Its target is not known.

Researchers grouped second doses given at about 4 or about 12 weeks into one pool. The CDR3 sequence is 11 residues long. The germline V gene has CDR1 SQVTM and CDR2 ANQGSEA. Trimming cost V 4 bases and J 1 base, with 4 bases left between them. This receptor was identified in an adult who received the AZD1222 COVID-19 vaccine. The rearrangement links TRBV29-1 to TRBJ1-1; D unclear. The source material was peripheral blood, sampled 28 days after the second AZD1222 dose. CDR3 nucleotide sequence: TGCAGCGTTGCACAGAACACTGAAGCTTTCTTT. This gives the protein CSVAQNTEAFF.